The rows below give T cell receptor beta chains drawn from one sample of a study of T cell repertoires in cytomegalovirus infection. TCRdb reanalysed the reads using MiXCR and keeps one entry per CDR3 protein. Of some 920,000 distinct CDR3 sequences listed, around 30% are singletons. Which antigens these TCRs recognize remains unknown. The starting material was cultured CD8+ T cells from PBMCs, obtained from culture after CMV antigen stimulation. These TCRs come from a human donor in good health (CMV status not recorded). Some clones in this sample may be carry-over from other donors' samples. CDR3s include the opening cysteine and the closing phenylalanine or tryptophan. D genes are given only for firm matches. Only part of the rows carry a size: once, few, many, or a class if the clone is expanded.

J gene: TRBJ1-2; D gene: TRBD1; clone size: many; V gene: TRBV7-2; CDR3 protein: CASSLAGRGLDGYTF; CDR3 DNA: TGTGCCAGCAGCTTAGCGGGCAGGGGGCTTGATGGCTACACCTTC
J gene: TRBJ2-3; D gene: NA; clone size: NA; V gene: TRBV27; CDR3 protein: CASSLSPAYRVGNTDTQYF; CDR3 DNA: TGTGCCAGCAGTTTATCGCCCGCATACAGGGTGGGGAACACAGATACGCAGTATTTT
J gene: TRBJ2-2; D gene: NA; clone size: NA; V gene: TRBV7-9; CDR3 protein: CASSFVWTGELFF; CDR3 DNA: TGTGCCAGCAGCTTTGTTTGGACCGGGGAGCTGTTTTTT
J gene: TRBJ1-4; D gene: NA; clone size: many; V gene: TRBV11-2; CDR3 protein: CASSLWSGLRQGEKLFF; CDR3 DNA: TGTGCCAGCAGCCTTTGGTCAGGGCTACGCCAGGGCGAAAAACTGTTTTTT
J gene: TRBJ2-2; D gene: NA; clone size: NA; V gene: TRBV27; CDR3 protein: CASSFQTDTGELFF; CDR3 DNA: TGTGCCAGCAGTTTCCAGACAGACACCGGGGAGCTGTTTTTT
J gene: TRBJ1-6; D gene: TRBD1; clone size: few; V gene: TRBV27; CDR3 protein: CASSLTGAANSPLHF; CDR3 DNA: TGTGCCAGCAGTCTGACAGGGGCCGCTAATTCACCCCTCCACTTT
J gene: TRBJ2-1; D gene: TRBD1; clone size: many; V gene: TRBV5-1; CDR3 protein: CASSFRDRGYNEQFF; CDR3 DNA: TGTGCCAGCAGCTTTCGCGACAGGGGTTACAATGAGCAGTTCTTC
J gene: TRBJ2-1; D gene: TRBD1; clone size: NA; V gene: TRBV27; CDR3 protein: CASSLPGQGKQFF; CDR3 DNA: TGTGCCAGCAGTTTACCTGGACAGGGAAAGCAGTTCTTC
J gene: TRBJ1-2; D gene: TRBD1; clone size: NA; V gene: TRBV15; CDR3 protein: CATSRDSQGLYGYTF; CDR3 DNA: TGTGCCACCAGCAGAGATTCACAGGGGCTCTATGGCTACACCTTC
J gene: TRBJ2-7; D gene: TRBD2; clone size: few; V gene: TRBV6-6; CDR3 protein: CASSYRLAGILSYEQYF; CDR3 DNA: TGTGCCAGCAGTTACCGACTAGCGGGAATCCTTTCCTACGAGCAGTACTTC
J gene: TRBJ2-5; D gene: NA; clone size: few; V gene: TRBV28; CDR3 protein: CASSPGMSGGETQYF; CDR3 DNA: TGTGCCAGCAGTCCTGGAATGAGTGGGGGAGAGACCCAGTACTTC
J gene: TRBJ2-2; D gene: NA; clone size: NA; V gene: TRBV6-1; CDR3 protein: CASSPASTGELFF; CDR3 DNA: TGTGCCAGCAGCCCCGCCAGCACCGGGGAGCTGTTTTTT
J gene: TRBJ1-4; D gene: NA; clone size: few; V gene: TRBV12-3/TRBV12-4; CDR3 protein: CASWGAANEKLFF; CDR3 DNA: TGTGCCAGCTGGGGGGCCGCTAATGAAAAACTGTTTTTT
J gene: TRBJ2-3; D gene: NA; clone size: few; V gene: TRBV5-3; CDR3 protein: CAPRPTDTQYF; CDR3 DNA: TGTGCCCCTCGTCCCACAGATACGCAGTATTTT
J gene: TRBJ1-1; D gene: NA; clone size: NA; V gene: TRBV27; CDR3 protein: CASSRLGPRKAFF; CDR3 DNA: TGTGCCAGCTCCCGGCTAGGTCCGAGGAAAGCTTTCTTT
J gene: TRBJ2-1; D gene: NA; clone size: many; V gene: TRBV7-9; CDR3 protein: CASTPLGASLNNEQFF; CDR3 DNA: TGTGCCAGCACTCCCTTGGGGGCGAGTCTCAACAATGAGCAGTTCTTC
J gene: TRBJ2-2; D gene: NA; clone size: few; V gene: TRBV7-3; CDR3 protein: CASSFGQWDGELFF; CDR3 DNA: TGTGCCAGCAGCTTTGGACAGTGGGACGGGGAGCTGTTTTTT
J gene: TRBJ2-3; D gene: TRBD1; clone size: NA; V gene: TRBV6-5; CDR3 protein: CASSYSGTGGSDTQYF; CDR3 DNA: TGTGCCAGCAGTTATTCCGGGACAGGGGGATCAGATACGCAGTATTTT
J gene: TRBJ1-2; D gene: NA; clone size: NA; V gene: TRBV27; CDR3 protein: CASSSRAHYGYTF; CDR3 DNA: TGTGCCAGCAGTTCCAGGGCTCACTATGGCTACACCTTC
J gene: TRBJ1-5; D gene: NA; clone size: few; V gene: TRBV10-2; CDR3 protein: CASSEDLQGNQPQHF; CDR3 DNA: TGCGCCAGCAGTGAAGACCTACAGGGCAATCAGCCCCAGCATTTT
J gene: TRBJ2-7; D gene: TRBD2; clone size: few; V gene: TRBV4-1; CDR3 protein: CASSQGIAGSYEQYF; CDR3 DNA: TGCGCCAGCAGCCAAGGCATAGCGGGGAGCTACGAGCAGTACTTC
J gene: TRBJ2-7; D gene: NA; clone size: NA; V gene: TRBV3-1; CDR3 protein: CASSDYYEQYF; CDR3 DNA: TGTGCCAGCAGCGACTATTACGAGCAGTACTTC
J gene: TRBJ2-1; D gene: TRBD1; clone size: few; V gene: TRBV25-1; CDR3 protein: CASSGSRDSRYNEQFF; CDR3 DNA: TGTGCCAGCAGTGGCTCCCGGGACAGTCGATACAATGAGCAGTTCTTC
J gene: TRBJ1-1; D gene: NA; clone size: NA; V gene: TRBV19; CDR3 protein: CATQYREKGTEAFF; CDR3 DNA: TGTGCCACCCAGTACAGGGAAAAGGGCACTGAAGCTTTCTTT
J gene: TRBJ2-1; D gene: TRBD2; clone size: NA; V gene: TRBV7-3; CDR3 protein: CASSRPGGARDEQFF; CDR3 DNA: TGTGCCAGCAGCAGACCCGGGGGGGCTCGGGATGAGCAGTTCTTC
J gene: TRBJ2-6; D gene: TRBD1; clone size: many; V gene: TRBV12-3/TRBV12-4; CDR3 protein: CASKTPGQPSGANVLTF; CDR3 DNA: TGTGCCAGCAAAACACCGGGACAGCCATCTGGGGCCAACGTCCTGACTTTC
J gene: TRBJ2-2; D gene: NA; clone size: NA; V gene: TRBV20-1; CDR3 protein: CSASRGYPPAQVAELFF; CDR3 DNA: TGCAGTGCTAGTAGGGGGTACCCGCCGGCACAGGTCGCGGAGCTGTTTTTT
J gene: TRBJ1-5; D gene: NA; clone size: NA; V gene: TRBV7-6; CDR3 protein: CASSLDPGHNQPQHF; CDR3 DNA: TGTGCCAGCAGCTTAGACCCAGGGCACAATCAGCCCCAGCATTTT
J gene: TRBJ2-7; D gene: NA; clone size: few; V gene: TRBV9; CDR3 protein: CASSGDPSSYEQYF; CDR3 DNA: TGTGCCAGCAGCGGGGACCCGAGCTCCTACGAGCAGTACTTC
J gene: TRBJ2-1; D gene: TRBD2; clone size: NA; V gene: TRBV19; CDR3 protein: CASIPSGASYNEQFF; CDR3 DNA: TGTGCCAGTATTCCAAGCGGGGCCTCCTACAATGAGCAGTTCTTC
J gene: TRBJ1-1; D gene: TRBD1; clone size: many; V gene: TRBV7-6; CDR3 protein: CASSWTGSAEAFF; CDR3 DNA: TGTGCCAGCAGCTGGACAGGCTCCGCTGAAGCTTTCTTT
J gene: TRBJ2-5; D gene: TRBD1; clone size: few; V gene: TRBV28; CDR3 protein: CASRKTGGQETQYF; CDR3 DNA: TGTGCCAGCAGAAAAACAGGGGGCCAAGAGACCCAGTACTTC
J gene: TRBJ2-1; D gene: NA; clone size: once; V gene: TRBV7-3; CDR3 protein: CASSLSLDSHYNEQFF; CDR3 DNA: TGTGCCAGCAGCTTATCCCTAGACAGCCACTACAATGAGCAGTTCTTC
J gene: TRBJ2-1; D gene: TRBD2; clone size: few; V gene: TRBV7-6; CDR3 protein: CASSLPAGGKDEQFF; CDR3 DNA: TGTGCCAGCAGCTTACCAGCGGGGGGGAAGGATGAGCAGTTCTTC
J gene: TRBJ1-3; D gene: TRBD1; clone size: few; V gene: TRBV29-1; CDR3 protein: CSVVPTGGRGNTIYF; CDR3 DNA: TGCAGCGTTGTTCCGACAGGGGGCAGAGGAAACACCATATATTTT
J gene: TRBJ2-2; D gene: NA; clone size: many; V gene: TRBV7-6; CDR3 protein: CASSHRSGVGNTGELFF; CDR3 DNA: TGTGCCAGCAGCCACCGCTCCGGGGTAGGGAACACCGGGGAGCTGTTTTTT
J gene: TRBJ2-1; D gene: NA; clone size: few; V gene: TRBV6-2/TRBV6-3; CDR3 protein: CASSYGQGQRGYPNEQFF; CDR3 DNA: TGTGCCAGCAGTTACGGCCAGGGACAGCGGGGGTACCCCAATGAGCAGTTCTTC
J gene: TRBJ2-1; D gene: TRBD2; clone size: NA; V gene: TRBV29-1; CDR3 protein: CSSVGGGPYNEQFF; CDR3 DNA: TGCAGCTCCGTTGGGGGGGGACCTTACAATGAGCAGTTCTTC
J gene: TRBJ1-1; D gene: NA; clone size: NA; V gene: TRBV5-1; CDR3 protein: CASSLGVGDGNTEAFF; CDR3 DNA: TGCGCCAGCAGCTTGGGGGTCGGGGACGGGAACACTGAAGCTTTCTTT
J gene: TRBJ1-5; D gene: TRBD1; clone size: NA; V gene: TRBV6-2/TRBV6-3; CDR3 protein: CTSSYRTTVDQGENQPQHF; CDR3 DNA: TGTACCAGCAGTTACCGAACCACTGTCGACCAGGGGGAGAATCAGCCCCAGCATTTT
J gene: TRBJ1-1; D gene: NA; clone size: NA; V gene: TRBV12-3/TRBV12-4; CDR3 protein: CASQKDNTEAFF; CDR3 DNA: TGTGCCAGCCAGAAGGACAACACTGAAGCTTTCTTT
J gene: TRBJ2-3; D gene: NA; clone size: NA; V gene: TRBV4-1; CDR3 protein: CASSQDPGASDTQYF; CDR3 DNA: TGCGCCAGCAGCCAAGATCCAGGGGCCTCAGATACGCAGTATTTT
J gene: TRBJ2-2; D gene: NA; clone size: many; V gene: TRBV7-2; CDR3 protein: CASRSYINTGELFF; CDR3 DNA: TGTGCCAGCAGATCCTATATAAACACCGGGGAGCTGTTTTTT
J gene: TRBJ2-1; D gene: NA; clone size: NA; V gene: TRBV6-6; CDR3 protein: CASRIGDPSYNEQFF; CDR3 DNA: TGTGCCAGCAGAATCGGGGACCCCTCCTACAATGAGCAGTTCTTC
J gene: TRBJ2-5; D gene: NA; clone size: many; V gene: TRBV12-3/TRBV12-4; CDR3 protein: CASSLVDQETQYF; CDR3 DNA: TGTGCCAGCAGTTTAGTGGACCAAGAGACCCAGTACTTC
J gene: TRBJ1-2; D gene: NA; clone size: NA; V gene: TRBV4-1; CDR3 protein: CASSQHRVDGYTF; CDR3 DNA: TGCGCCAGCAGCCAACACAGGGTCGACGGCTACACCTTC
J gene: TRBJ2-1; D gene: NA; clone size: NA; V gene: TRBV4-1; CDR3 protein: CTSSVRYNEQFF; CDR3 DNA: TGCACCAGCAGCGTCAGATACAATGAGCAGTTCTTC
J gene: TRBJ1-2; D gene: TRBD1; clone size: NA; V gene: TRBV12-3/TRBV12-4; CDR3 protein: CASSLDAGTGPYGYTF; CDR3 DNA: TGTGCCAGCAGTTTAGACGCCGGGACAGGGCCCTATGGCTACACCTTC
J gene: TRBJ1-5; D gene: NA; clone size: few; V gene: TRBV4-1; CDR3 protein: CASSYRTVQPQHF; CDR3 DNA: TGCGCCAGCAGCTACCGGACAGTTCAGCCCCAGCATTTT
J gene: TRBJ2-2; D gene: TRBD1; clone size: once; V gene: TRBV5-6; CDR3 protein: CASSYAGTGDTGELFF; CDR3 DNA: TGTGCCAGCAGTTACGCCGGGACAGGGGACACCGGGGAGCTGTTTTTT
J gene: TRBJ2-5; D gene: NA; clone size: NA; V gene: TRBV19; CDR3 protein: CATEDSQETQYF; CDR3 DNA: TGTGCCACCGAGGACAGCCAAGAGACCCAGTACTTC
J gene: TRBJ1-1; D gene: NA; clone size: NA; V gene: TRBV7-9; CDR3 protein: CASSLEAGRLSTEAFF; CDR3 DNA: TGTGCCAGCAGCTTAGAGGCAGGGAGGTTGAGCACTGAAGCTTTCTTT
J gene: TRBJ2-3; D gene: TRBD1; clone size: NA; V gene: TRBV10-3; CDR3 protein: CAISFPSAGTDSTDTQYF; CDR3 DNA: TGTGCCATCAGTTTTCCTTCCGCCGGGACAGATAGCACAGATACGCAGTATTTT